The 5 T cell receptor beta chains in this list originate from one sample, sequenced in a study of PD-1 blockade in classical Hodgkin lymphoma. Method: immunoSEQ multiplex PCR; TCRdb's copy keeps in-frame clones and lacks some. The top ten hold about 18% of the sample, which has about 23,000 clones, around 80% seen once. Each and every patient relapsed after autologous stem cell transplantation, and patients got differing brentuximab vedotin exposure. The material was peripheral blood mononuclear cells (PBMCs), obtained before the second cycle of nivolumab. The receptor source for this set is a human donor with classical Hodgkin lymphoma.

The CDR3 protein is CASRRRPLTDTQYF. The DNA of the CDR3 is TGTGCCAGCAGGCGGAGGCCGCTCACAGATACGCAGTATTTT. The rearrangement uses TRBV2 and TRBJ2-3; tentatively, D is TRBD2 (5 bases). The CDR3 is 14 residues long. V was shortened by 6 bases and J by 2 bases, with 12 bases between the two germline ends. Looked up from germline, CDR1 is SNHLY and CDR2 is FYNNEI. The full variable domain, rest sourced from reference TRBV2 and TRBJ2-3, is EPEVTQTPSHQVTQMGQEVILRCVPISNHLYFYWYRQILGQKVEFLVSFYNNEISEKSEIFDDQFSVERPDGSNFTLKIRSTKLEDSAMYFCASRRRPLTDTQYFGPGTRLTVL.

The chain recombines TRBV30 with TRBJ2-1, with D maybe TRBD1 (6 bases). Germline V gives CDR1 GTSNPN, CDR2 SVGIG (reference sequence). CDR3 length equals 13 residues. The ends were cut back, 4 bases at V and 8 bases at J, with 15 bases in the middle. CDR3 sequence reads: CAWTKYREHEQFF. DNA for the CDR3: TGTGCCTGGACTAAATACAGGGAACATGAGCAGTTCTTC.

The chain carries TRBV5-4 and TRBJ2-7; D unresolved. CDR1 and CDR2 from the germline V gene are SGHNT and YYREEE (reference sequence). CDR3 length: 13 amino acids. V lost 0 bases and J 3 bases, leaving 7 bases between the germline ends. The CDR3 sequence is CASSLAGRYEQYF. CDR3 in DNA: TGTGCCAGCAGCTTGGCCGGTCGCTACGAGCAGTACTTC.

The chain uses TRBV18 and TRBJ2-1; D remains unclear. The V gene's germline CDR1 is KGHSH and CDR2 LQKENI. This CDR3 spans 13 amino acids. V dropped 3 bases and J dropped 15 bases, with 18 bases sitting between them. For the CDR3, the DNA is TGTGCCAGCTCACCGACCCGTGACGGCGATCGGTTCTTC. It encodes CASSPTRDGDRFF.

The chain carries TRBV6-1 and TRBJ2-2; possible D gene TRBD2, 6 bases. The CDR3 is 13 amino acids. V was clipped by 4 bases and J by 4 bases, with 7 bases between them. From germline, CDR1 is MNHNS and CDR2 SASEGT. The CDR3 is CASSVGGTGELFF. In DNA form, the CDR3 reads TGTGCCAGCAGTGTCGGGGGCACCGGGGAGCTGTTTTTT.